This section outlines one TCR beta chain sequence together with its context. The antigen it binds to is not known. This entry comes from a study of cytomegalovirus exposure and HLA in healthy donors (dated by TCRdb to between 2016 and 2019). Notes on the research overall: An earlier analysis of 550 to 700 of the donors reported approximately 270 Gb of sequence data and 117 million unique TCR beta sequences from 150 million to 200 million T cells. Approximately 300 gigabases of sequencing data and about 92 million unique TCR sequences made up an early release that covered approximately 700 HLA-typed donors. The genetic ancestry cluster associated with self-reported Caucasian donors included 65% to 90% of the 398 genotyped donors. The study aimed to test whether signatures of past pathogen exposure could be identified by cataloging public T cell receptors. The study profiled the T cell repertoires of approximately 700 subjects by immunosequencing and related them to cytomegalovirus serostatus. Along with the approximately 600-subject first cohort, a separate validation cohort of over a hundred different subjects was used. To predict cytomegalovirus infection status, the study brought together high-throughput TCR immunosequencing, statistical association of individual TCRs with disease status, and machine learning. A later analysis re-analyzed previously published TCR beta repertoires from approximately 700 donors and added high-resolution HLA genotyping to study TCR occurrence patterns. The later analysis used no new phenotypic data to find candidate immune exposures, relying instead on TCR beta sequences and their occurrence across donors. An earlier analysis of roughly 580 of the donors used high-throughput TCR beta sequencing to judge whether each TCR beta V gene segment behaved as functional or pseudogenic. Donor age, sex, ethnicity and CMV serostatus were collected together with the repertoire data. Genome-wide SNP genotypes for about 65% of the 666 donors were used in a later genetic analysis, which treated that subset as a discovery cohort. Every discovery cohort repertoire had been produced on one sequencing platform. HLA typing included class I and class II loci at four-digit resolution. The number of donors typed differed by locus, with about 629-630 for A, B, C, DRB1 and DQB1, roughly 520 for DQA1, 600 to 610 for DPA1, and around 430 for DPB1. Roughly 5 DR-DQ haplotypes were handled as single units for association and clustering, since linkage in the cohort was strong. Across 398 genotyped donors of the cohort, an average of roughly 250,000 unique TCR beta nucleotide sequences per donor were sequenced, and roughly 17% of those sequences were non-productive. The study at large found these results: The authors suggested that the approach could potentially be extended to other disease states and immunological phenotypes. Only TCR beta chains were sequenced in this cohort, and the absence of alpha or paired-chain data limited detectable features. An earlier analysis of approximately 570 of the donors showed that most TCR beta V segments appeared in productive rearrangements either about 87% or about 30% of the time, which broadly matched IMGT annotations. The classifier was reported to diagnose cytomegalovirus status with high specificity and sensitivity in both the original and validation cohorts. According to a later analysis, parvovirus B19, influenza, CMV and Epstein-Barr virus appeared linked to several top co-occurrence clusters. In a later analysis, the rate of TCR association differed among HLA loci, with DRB1 alleles having the most associated TCRs and HLA-C alleles having the fewest. Specific HLA alleles were associated with over 15,000 TCR beta sequences at a false discovery rate of 0.05 in a later analysis. A total of fewer than 200 TCR beta chains were listed by the study as associated with cytomegalovirus. A cluster of highly shared sequence variants was judged likely to be a technical artifact of the sequencing pipeline. Across donors, most TCR sequences were observed very rarely, whereas some public TCRs were present in many individuals. According to a later analysis, most CMV-associated TCR beta chains appeared to be HLA-restricted, and the HLA associations seemed to be driven largely by CMV exposure. Linkage disequilibrium might explain the correlated functional status among segregating V segments, but an unknown experimental factor could not be excluded. Roughly uniform sequencing depth across donors was assumed in presence/absence analyses, although this assumption may not hold. Compared with the approximately 700-donor mean, donors in an Asian-associated ancestry cluster had fewer N-insertions in productive TCRs, according to a later genetic analysis. An association between a missense DCLRE1C variant and V-gene and J-gene trimming of TCR beta chains was found in a later genetic analysis and replicated in an independent cohort. The only immune exposure information available for the cohort was CMV serostatus. In a later analysis, HLA-associated TCR beta chains showed more clonal expansion and lower generation probabilities than non-associated chains that were equally common. Because some donors lacked HLA typing at each locus, the association tests relied only on the typed subset. A few of the identified cytomegalovirus-associated TCR beta chains were confirmed in vitro to be specific for cytomegalovirus antigens. Strong co-occurrence of HLA alleles, especially DR and DQ, made assigning TCR associations to individual alleles difficult. The earlier analysis of 587 of the donors excluded approximately 15 rarely observed V segments, including chromosome 9 orphons, because counts were too low. A further reported finding was that TCR beta sequences accurately predicted the HLA-A and HLA-B alleles for most subjects in the first cohort.

The cohort consisted of 650 to 700 healthy bone marrow donors. At the time of sampling, all cohort members were nominally healthy, though unrecorded immune exposures were likely present. The donor tested CMV seropositive, placing the donor among the 250 to 350 seropositive members of the cohort. A peripheral blood sample was provided by each donor, and peripheral blood mononuclear cells were used for TCR beta sequencing. Genomic DNA was extracted from the blood cell samples with the Qiagen DNeasy Blood Extraction Kit. The library was built by means of the immunoSEQ multiplex PCR assay. A mixture of 60 forward primers for TCR Vbeta segments and 13 reverse primers for TCR Jbeta segments was used in the multiplex PCR. Amplification of the CDR3 region of rearranged TCR beta genes was performed with a multiplex PCR assay on genomic DNA. The Illumina HiSeq System was used to sequence the amplified TCR beta libraries as 87-base-pair reads. Per the original workflow: Across the 666 repertoires, a later analysis counted 80 million or so unique TCR beta chains, approximately 12 million of which were shared by at least two donors. Raw reads were error-corrected and collapsed into unique sequences by a nearest-neighbor algorithm in which closely related sequences were merged to remove PCR and sequencing errors. To assign V, D and J gene segments, CDR3 sequences were aligned to IMGT reference sequences. For a sequence to be retained, at least a six-nucleotide match to both a V gene segment and a J gene segment was required. A rearrangement was called productive if the CDR3 had no stop codons and remained in frame with V and J, and every other rearrangement was called non-productive. Following IMGT convention, CDR3 was defined as the stretch from the second conserved V-encoded cysteine up to the conserved J-encoded phenylalanine. In an earlier analysis of approximately 500 of the donors, sequences lacking an unambiguous match to a single V gene segment were excluded. In an earlier analysis of approximately 590 of the donors, V segments were called functional above 56.7% productive rearrangements and were called segregating when the between-donor standard deviation exceeded 5%. To diagnose cytomegalovirus status from the catalog of TCR beta chain sequences, a statistical classification framework was built. In a later analysis, TCR nucleotide sequences were compared against IMGT/GENE-DB human TR gene sequences so that V and J genes could be assigned. The TCRdist pipeline was used in a later analysis to assign CDR3 sequences and most-parsimonious VDJ recombination scenarios. In a later analysis, each TCR beta chain was defined by its CDR3 amino acid sequence together with its V-gene family, and reads lacking a unique V-gene family were excluded. In a later analysis, some 600 highly shared, low-generation-probability nucleotide sequences were removed to address suspected cross-contamination and a sequencing artifact. In a later analysis, a clonal expansion index was calculated for each public chain from normalized within-repertoire ranks of inferred template counts. Generation probabilities in a later analysis came from a VDJ recombination model fitted to out-of-frame rearrangements, and those results were checked against IGoR. Hypergeometric tests were used in a later analysis to score TCR-TCR, TCR-HLA and TCR-CMV co-occurrence, with a repertoire-size bias correction applied to the TCR pairs. To estimate false discovery rates, a later analysis permuted the HLA or CMV assignments 20 times. A later analysis grouped co-occurring TCRs with DBSCAN, adding TCRdist sequence similarity when clustering within HLA-allele-positive subsets. Repertoires with fewer than 30,000 or more than 120,000 public chains were left out of co-occurrence clustering, as were five repertoires with anomalous nucleotide sharing. Sourced from immuneACCESS, this table was stored by TCRdb with only in-frame sequences that have V and J called. A share of the clones is absent; for the studies checked, an unresolved V gene accounts for under half, and the remainder has no known explanation. The V and J calls and clone size were taken over from that table, and D and trimming were inferred from the DNA. This specimen's table enumerates approximately 110,000 clones. The top ten clones comprise 5.5% to 8% of the sample.

Sequenced sample: PBMCs. The receptor's source is a man aged 40-55 years in good health and CMV-seropositive.

The DNA sequence is TGTGCCAGCAGTTCGCTCGGACAGGGAAAAGACGAGCAGTACTTC. This sequence encodes CASSSLGQGKDEQYF. The receptor chain draws on TRBV27 and TRBJ2-7, with 8 junctional bases fitting TRBD1. The CDR3 sequence holds 15 residues, the cysteine and phenylalanine included. Solely the CDR3 DNA is kept, with 45 bases framed from the first base. The junction shows trimming of 4 bases on V and 5 bases on J, and the gene matches do not reach 10 bases of it. From the germline V gene (reference sequence), CDR1 is MNHEY and CDR2 is SMNVEV.